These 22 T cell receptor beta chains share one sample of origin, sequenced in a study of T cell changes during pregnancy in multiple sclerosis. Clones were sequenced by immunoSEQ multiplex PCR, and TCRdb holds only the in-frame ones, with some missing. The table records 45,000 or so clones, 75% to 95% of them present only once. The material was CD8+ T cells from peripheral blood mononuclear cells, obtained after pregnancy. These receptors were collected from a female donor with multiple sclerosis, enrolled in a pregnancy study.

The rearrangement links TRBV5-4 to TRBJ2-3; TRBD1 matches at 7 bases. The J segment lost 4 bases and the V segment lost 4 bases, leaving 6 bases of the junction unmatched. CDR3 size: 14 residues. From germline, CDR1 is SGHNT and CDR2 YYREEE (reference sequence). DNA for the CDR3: TGTGCCAGCAGCATCAGGGGGTCCCCAGATACGCAGTATTTT. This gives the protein CASSIRGSPDTQYF.

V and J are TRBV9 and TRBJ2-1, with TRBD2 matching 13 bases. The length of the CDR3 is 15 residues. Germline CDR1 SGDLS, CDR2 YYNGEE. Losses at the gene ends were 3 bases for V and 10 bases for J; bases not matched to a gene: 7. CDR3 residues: CASSGTSGRVGEQFF. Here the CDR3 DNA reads TGTGCCAGCAGCGGTACTAGCGGGAGGGTCGGAGAGCAGTTCTTC.

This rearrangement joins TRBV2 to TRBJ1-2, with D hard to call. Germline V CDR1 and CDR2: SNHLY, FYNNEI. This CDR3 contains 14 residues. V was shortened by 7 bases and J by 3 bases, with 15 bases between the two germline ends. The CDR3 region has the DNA TGTGCCAGCAAAGGGAGGGTCCAAGACTATGGCTACACCTTC. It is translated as CASKGRVQDYGYTF. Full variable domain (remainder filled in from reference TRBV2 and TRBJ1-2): EPEVTQTPSHQVTQMGQEVILRCVPISNHLYFYWYRQILGQKVEFLVSFYNNEISEKSEIFDDQFSVERPDGSNFTLKIRSTKLEDSAMYFCASKGRVQDYGYTFGSGTRLTVV.

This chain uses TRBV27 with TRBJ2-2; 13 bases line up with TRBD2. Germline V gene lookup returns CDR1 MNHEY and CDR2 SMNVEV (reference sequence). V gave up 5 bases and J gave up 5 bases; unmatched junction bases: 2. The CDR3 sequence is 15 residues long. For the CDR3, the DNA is TGTGCCAGCAGTATGACTAGCGGGAGGACCGGGGAGCTGTTTTTT. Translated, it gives CASSMTSGRTGELFF.

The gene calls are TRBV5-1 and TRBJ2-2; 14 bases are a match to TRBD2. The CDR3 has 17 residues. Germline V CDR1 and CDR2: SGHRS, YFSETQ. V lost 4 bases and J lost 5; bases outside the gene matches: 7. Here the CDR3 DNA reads TGCGCCAGCAGCGCCGGGACTAGCGGGAGTTGGACCGGGGAGCTGTTTTTT. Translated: CASSAGTSGSWTGELFF.

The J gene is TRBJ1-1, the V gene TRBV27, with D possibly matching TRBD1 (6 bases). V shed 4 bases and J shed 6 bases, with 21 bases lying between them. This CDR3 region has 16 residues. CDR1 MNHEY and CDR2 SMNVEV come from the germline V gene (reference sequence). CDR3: CASSWVFAGDLSEAFF. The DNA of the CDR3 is TGTGCCAGCAGTTGGGTGTTCGCAGGGGATCTTTCTGAAGCTTTCTTT.

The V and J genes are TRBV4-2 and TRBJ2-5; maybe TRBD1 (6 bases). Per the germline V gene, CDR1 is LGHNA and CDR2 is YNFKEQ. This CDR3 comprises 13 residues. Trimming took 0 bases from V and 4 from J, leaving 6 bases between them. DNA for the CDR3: TGTGCCAGCAGCCAAGACAGGGGAGAGACCCAGTACTTC. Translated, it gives CASSQDRGETQYF.

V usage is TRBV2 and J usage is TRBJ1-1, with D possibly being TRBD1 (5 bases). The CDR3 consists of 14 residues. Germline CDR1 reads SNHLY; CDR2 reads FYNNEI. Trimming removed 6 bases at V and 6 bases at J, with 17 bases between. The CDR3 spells CASRKWGLGPEAFF. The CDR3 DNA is TGTGCCAGCAGGAAATGGGGACTGGGCCCTGAAGCTTTCTTT.

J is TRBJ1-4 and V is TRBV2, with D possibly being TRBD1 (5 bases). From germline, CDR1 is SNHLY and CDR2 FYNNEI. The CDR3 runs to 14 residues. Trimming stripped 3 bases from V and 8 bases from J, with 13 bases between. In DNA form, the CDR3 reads TGTGCCAGCAGTGATCGCAGGGTTGGCGAAAAACTGTTTTTT. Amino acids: CASSDRRVGEKLFF.

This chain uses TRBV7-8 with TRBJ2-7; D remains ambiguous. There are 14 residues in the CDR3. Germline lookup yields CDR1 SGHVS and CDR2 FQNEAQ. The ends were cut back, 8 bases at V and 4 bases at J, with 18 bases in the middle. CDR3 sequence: CASGPSDNQYEQYF. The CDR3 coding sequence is TGTGCCAGCGGGCCCTCCGACAATCAGTACGAGCAGTACTTC.

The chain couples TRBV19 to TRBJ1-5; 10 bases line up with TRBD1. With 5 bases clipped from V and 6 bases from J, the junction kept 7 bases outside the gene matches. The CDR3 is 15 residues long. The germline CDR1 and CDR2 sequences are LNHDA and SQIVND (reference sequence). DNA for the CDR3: TGTGCCAGTAGTCAAGGGACAGGGGTAACTCAGCCCCAGCATTTT. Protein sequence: CASSQGTGVTQPQHF.

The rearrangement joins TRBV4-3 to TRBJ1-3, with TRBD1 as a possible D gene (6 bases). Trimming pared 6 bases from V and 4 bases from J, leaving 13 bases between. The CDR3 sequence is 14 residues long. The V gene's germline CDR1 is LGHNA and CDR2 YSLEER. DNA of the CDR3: TGCGCCAGCAGTACAGGGATTCGGGGAAACACCATATATTTT. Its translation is CASSTGIRGNTIYF.

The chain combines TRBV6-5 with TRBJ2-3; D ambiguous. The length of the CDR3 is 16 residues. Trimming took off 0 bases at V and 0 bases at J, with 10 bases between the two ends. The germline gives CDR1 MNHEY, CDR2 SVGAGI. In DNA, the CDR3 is TGTGCCAGCAGTTACTCTCCGTTCTCTAGCACAGATACGCAGTATTTT. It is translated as CASSYSPFSSTDTQYF.

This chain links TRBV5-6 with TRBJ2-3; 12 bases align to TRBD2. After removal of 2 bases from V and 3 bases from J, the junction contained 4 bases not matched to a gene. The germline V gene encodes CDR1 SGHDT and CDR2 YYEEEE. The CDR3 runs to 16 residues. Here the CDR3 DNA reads TGTGCCAGCAGCTTCCTAGCGGGAGGGATTACAGATACGCAGTATTTT. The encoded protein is CASSFLAGGITDTQYF.

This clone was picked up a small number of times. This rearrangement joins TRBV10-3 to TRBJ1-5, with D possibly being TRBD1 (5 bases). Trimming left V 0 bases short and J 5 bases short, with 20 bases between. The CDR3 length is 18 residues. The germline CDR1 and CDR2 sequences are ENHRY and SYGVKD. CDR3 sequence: CAISESLIAQVMYQPQHF. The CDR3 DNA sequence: TGTGCCATCAGTGAGTCACTTATAGCACAGGTAATGTATCAGCCCCAGCATTTT.

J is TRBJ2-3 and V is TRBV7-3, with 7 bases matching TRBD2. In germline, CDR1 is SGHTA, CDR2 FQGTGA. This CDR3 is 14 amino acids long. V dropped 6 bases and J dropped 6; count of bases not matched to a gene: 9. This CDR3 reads CASRGGTTQDTQYF. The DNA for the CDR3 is TGTGCCAGCAGGGGGGGGACTACTCAGGATACGCAGTATTTT.

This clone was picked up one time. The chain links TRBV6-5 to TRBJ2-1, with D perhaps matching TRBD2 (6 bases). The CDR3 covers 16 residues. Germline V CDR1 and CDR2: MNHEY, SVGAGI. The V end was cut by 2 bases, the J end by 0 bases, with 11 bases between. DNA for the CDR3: TGTGCCAGCAGTTACGGGAGGCAGGGCTCCTACAATGAGCAGTTCTTC. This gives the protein CASSYGRQGSYNEQFF.

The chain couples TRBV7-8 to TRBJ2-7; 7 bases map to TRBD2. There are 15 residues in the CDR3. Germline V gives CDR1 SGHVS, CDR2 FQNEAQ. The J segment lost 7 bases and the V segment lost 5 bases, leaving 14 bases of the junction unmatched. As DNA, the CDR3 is TGTGCCAGCAGCCCCCGGGACTACGGTGACGGAGAGCAGTACTTC. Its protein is CASSPRDYGDGEQYF.

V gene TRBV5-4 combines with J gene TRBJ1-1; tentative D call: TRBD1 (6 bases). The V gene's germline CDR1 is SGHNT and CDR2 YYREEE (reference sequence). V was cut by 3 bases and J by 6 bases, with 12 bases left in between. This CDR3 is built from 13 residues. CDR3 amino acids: CASSSDRWAEAFF. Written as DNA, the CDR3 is TGTGCCAGCAGCTCGGACAGATGGGCTGAAGCTTTCTTT.

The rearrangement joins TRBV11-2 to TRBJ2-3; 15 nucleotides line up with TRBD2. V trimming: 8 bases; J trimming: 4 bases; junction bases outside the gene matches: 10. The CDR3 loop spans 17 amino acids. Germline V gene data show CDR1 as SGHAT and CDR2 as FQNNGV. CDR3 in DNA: TGTGCCAGCTCCCGGACTAGCGGGAGGGCCGAGCCAGATACGCAGTATTTT. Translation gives CASSRTSGRAEPDTQYF.

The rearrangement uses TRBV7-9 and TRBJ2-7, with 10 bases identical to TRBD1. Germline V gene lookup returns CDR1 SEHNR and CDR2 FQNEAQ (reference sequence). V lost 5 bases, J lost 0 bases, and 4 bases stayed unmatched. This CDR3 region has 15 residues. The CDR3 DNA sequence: TGTGCCAGCAGCCCCTGGGACAGGGGCTCCTACGAGCAGTACTTC. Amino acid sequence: CASSPWDRGSYEQYF.

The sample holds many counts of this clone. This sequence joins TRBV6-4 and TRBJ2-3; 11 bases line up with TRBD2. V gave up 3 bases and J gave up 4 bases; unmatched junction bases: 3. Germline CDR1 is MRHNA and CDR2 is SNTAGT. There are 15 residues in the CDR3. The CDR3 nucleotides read TGTGCCAGCAGTGATACTAGCGGGGGTTCAGATACGCAGTATTTT. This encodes CASSDTSGGSDTQYF.